These 30 T cell receptor beta chains share one sample of origin, sequenced in a study of naive and memory T cell subsets. Study outcomes and limitations: Naive repertoires, especially CD8, held a few larger clonotypes, possibly memory cells re-expressing CD45RA.

Two oligonucleotides, mixed equimolar, formed the beta constant-region primer covering TRBC1 and TRBC2. Ligated cDNA was amplified by four rounds of PCR with nested alpha and beta constant-region primers and SP2. Each CDR3 protein is one row after TCRdb ran MiXCR on the UMI-ligation and nested PCR reads. In the table there are around 100,000 distinct CDR3 sequences, more than 14% of which are singletons. No antigen has been assigned to these receptors. Sequenced material: naive CD8+ T cells from blood. These TCRs come from a human donor in good health.

The chain carries TRBV11-2 and TRBJ1-5; 8 nucleotides align to TRBD1. Losses at the gene ends were 5 bases for V and 4 bases for J; bases not matched to a gene: 7. Germline values: CDR1 SGHAT, CDR2 FQNNGV. The CDR3 is made up of 15 amino acids. The CDR3 DNA reads as TGTGCCAGCAGCACTCGGACAGGGACAAATCAGCCCCAGCATTTT. Translated: CASSTRTGTNQPQHF.

The V and J genes are TRBV14 and TRBJ2-7; possible D gene TRBD2, 6 bases. The CDR3 loop spans 16 amino acids. Germline V gives CDR1 SGHDN, CDR2 FVKESK. V lost 2 bases, J lost 4 bases, and 18 bases lay in between. The CDR3 here is CASSQTQPGLRYEQYF. CDR3 nucleotides: TGTGCCAGCAGCCAAACGCAACCGGGACTTAGGTACGAGCAGTACTTC.

This clonotype showed up just a few times. The rearrangement joins TRBV12-3 or TRBV12-4 to TRBJ1-4, with D perhaps matching TRBD1 (5 bases). The CDR3 loop spans 16 amino acids. Between the trimmed V and J ends, which lost 8 bases and 0 bases, there was a span of 16 bases. The CDR3 here is CASSSGQGATNEKLFF. The CDR3 DNA sequence: TGTGCCAGCTCTTCCGGGCAGGGTGCAACTAATGAAAAACTGTTTTTT.

This clonotype has at least ten counts. The rearrangement uses TRBV2 and TRBJ2-1; D unclear. Germline CDR1 SNHLY, CDR2 FYNNEI. The CDR3 loop spans 14 amino acids. V dropped 1 base and J dropped 4 bases, with 8 bases sitting between them. The CDR3 spells CASSEDDIYNEQFF. The CDR3 nucleotides are TGTGCCAGCAGTGAAGACGACATTTACAATGAGCAGTTCTTC.

V usage is TRBV7-9 and J usage is TRBJ1-5, with D perhaps TRBD1 (5 bases). The ends were cut back, 1 base at V and 6 bases at J, with 13 bases in the middle. Germline V CDR1 and CDR2: SEHNR, FQNEAQ (reference sequence). This CDR3 contains 15 residues. DNA of the CDR3: TGTGCCAGCAGCTTAGGAGGTAGGGGAGGTCAGCCCCAGCATTTT. Encoded protein: CASSLGGRGGQPQHF.

This clonotype came up a few times. The chain links TRBV28 to TRBJ1-6; a weak D match, TRBD1 (5 bases). Trimming cost V 6 bases and J 0 bases, with 18 bases left between them. The CDR3 is 18 amino acids. The germline V gene has CDR1 MDHEN and CDR2 SYDVKM. CDR3 sequence (DNA): TGTGCCAGCAGCCCAATTACGGACACTAGCTCCTATAATTCACCCCTCCACTTT. This codes for CASSPITDTSSYNSPLHF.

This clonotype appeared a few times. The CDR3 spells CASSMTGFSYEQYF. CDR3 DNA sequence: TGTGCCAGCAGCATGACAGGGTTCTCCTACGAGCAGTACTTC. The V and J genes are TRBV7-9 and TRBJ2-7, with 7 bases identical to TRBD1. This CDR3 is built from 14 residues. The germline CDR1 and CDR2 sequences are SEHNR and FQNEAQ (reference sequence). Trimming at V came to 5 bases and at J to 0 bases, leaving 4 bases not matched to a gene.

This clonotype was detected only a few times. This chain joins TRBV5-1 and TRBJ2-1, with D tentatively TRBD1 (6 bases). Trimming removed 0 bases from V and 10 bases from J, with 11 bases in between. This CDR3 has 13 amino acids. Germline V gene data show CDR1 as SGHRS and CDR2 as YFSETQ. The CDR3 loop reads CASSLVGAEEQFF. The CDR3 DNA reads as TGCGCCAGCAGCTTGGTGGGGGCGGAGGAGCAGTTCTTC.

This clonotype was seen a handful of times. DNA for the CDR3: TGTGCCAGCAGCCAGGACCTCGCGAACACCGGGGAGCTGTTTTTT. Translation: CASSQDLANTGELFF. The rearrangement links TRBV5-4 to TRBJ2-2; no clear D. Germline V gene sequence: CDR1 SGHNT, CDR2 YYREEE (reference sequence). The CDR3 spans 15 residues. Trimming pared 4 bases from V and 0 bases from J, leaving 10 bases between.

This clonotype turned up a few times. This rearrangement joins TRBV7-8 to TRBJ2-1, with 11 positions matching TRBD2. Germline V CDR1 and CDR2: SGHVS, FQNEAQ. The CDR3 contains 16 residues. Trimming cost V 6 bases and J 0 bases; bases outside gene matches: 4. The CDR3 DNA is TGTGCCAGCAGGCCCACTAGCGGGAGCTCCTACAATGAGCAGTTCTTC. Amino acids: CASRPTSGSSYNEQFF. Complete variable domain (other parts from reference TRBV7-8 and TRBJ2-1): GAGVSQSPRYKVAKRGQDVALRCDPISGHVSLFWYQQALGQGPEFLTYFQNEAQLDKSGLPSDRFFAERPEGSVSTLKIQRTQQEDSAVYLCASRPTSGSSYNEQFFGPGTRLTVL.

The CDR3 reads CASSLSGTGGGNQPQHF. The CDR3 DNA reads as TGTGCCAGCAGTTTGTCCGGGACAGGAGGTGGCAATCAGCCCCAGCATTTT. The V and J genes are TRBV27 and TRBJ1-5; TRBD1 matches at 8 bases. The V and J ends lost 3 bases and 2 bases, in that order; junction bases with no gene match: 9. The CDR3 is 17 residues long. Germline values: CDR1 MNHEY, CDR2 SMNVEV (reference sequence).

The chain joins TRBV6-2 or TRBV6-3 to TRBJ2-2; TRBD2 might be the D (6 bases). This CDR3 is built from 13 residues. Trimming removed 2 bases from V and 5 bases from J, with 6 bases in between. CDR1 is MNHEY and CDR2 is SVGEGT in the germline V gene. CDR3 nucleotide sequence: TGTGCCAGCAGTTACGCGGGGACCGGGGAGCTGTTTTTT. This codes for CASSYAGTGELFF.

A few counts support this clonotype. At one boundary the junction diverges from the germline segment, which might be a read error. This chain joins TRBV7-6 and TRBJ2-1, with D possibly being TRBD1 (5 bases). The germline CDR1 and CDR2 sequences are SGHVS and FNYEAQ. The length of the CDR3 is 16 residues. CDR3 sequence: CTSSLGARGPYNEQFF. CDR3 nucleotides: TGTACCAGCAGCTTAGGGGCAAGGGGCCCCTACAATGAGCAGTTCTTC.

The chain recombines TRBV27 with TRBJ2-3; 7 nucleotides line up with TRBD2. This CDR3 is built from 19 residues. The J segment lost 3 bases and the V segment lost 0 bases, leaving 15 bases of the junction unmatched. Germline CDR1 and CDR2: MNHEY and SMNVEV (reference sequence). CDR3 nucleotides: TGTGCCAGCAGTTTATCGGTACCAGTTGGGGCGGGAGATACAGATACGCAGTATTTT. Protein: CASSLSVPVGAGDTDTQYF.

This clonotype was counted only a few times. This chain joins TRBV14 and TRBJ2-7; D is uncertain. The CDR3 sequence is 14 residues long. Trimming shortened V by 0 bases and J by 3 bases, and 9 bases separated the two germline ends. Germline CDR1 and CDR2: SGHDN and FVKESK. This chain's CDR3 is CASSQESPLYEQYF. In DNA form, the CDR3 reads TGTGCCAGCAGCCAAGAATCCCCACTCTACGAGCAGTACTTC.

The V gene is TRBV29-1, the J gene TRBJ2-2; D perhaps matches TRBD1 (7 bases). The germline gives CDR1 SQVTM, CDR2 ANQGSEA. Trimming cost V 5 bases and J 1 base, with 14 bases left between them. This CDR3 region has 15 residues. This CDR3 is CSVYRGLQNTGELFF. In DNA, the CDR3 is TGCAGCGTTTACAGGGGACTTCAGAACACCGGGGAGCTGTTTTTT.

The chain is built from TRBV7-3 and TRBJ1-1, with D unresolved. The CDR3 runs 12 residues. Trimming pared 0 bases from V and 8 bases from J, leaving 7 bases between. Germline CDR1 and CDR2: SGHTA and FQGTGA. This CDR3 reads CASSLTPGEAFF. Written as DNA, the CDR3 is TGTGCCAGCAGCTTAACCCCGGGGGAAGCTTTCTTT.

The V and J genes are TRBV7-6 and TRBJ2-3; 9 bases are shared with TRBD1. The CDR3 has 16 amino acids. J gave up 1 base and V 5 bases, and 7 bases lay outside the gene matches. Germline V gene data show CDR1 as SGHVS and CDR2 as FNYEAQ. The CDR3 spells CASSLWTGEGTDTQYF. In nucleotides, the CDR3 is TGTGCCAGCAGCCTGTGGACAGGGGAGGGCACAGATACGCAGTATTTT.

This clonotype was counted at least ten times. The chain carries TRBV6-6 and TRBJ2-7; the D is unclear. This CDR3 region has 11 residues. Germline CDR1 MNHNY, CDR2 SVGAGI (reference sequence). Trimming removed 0 bases from V and 6 bases from J, with 3 bases in between. The chain's CDR3 is CASSYSVEQYF. The CDR3 DNA is TGTGCCAGCAGTTACTCGGTCGAGCAGTACTTC.

This clonotype was seen a handful of times. The chain employs TRBV5-8 and TRBJ1-5, with D tentatively TRBD1 (6 bases). The CDR3 has 16 amino acids. The germline gives CDR1 SGHTS, CDR2 YDEGEE. V shed 0 bases and J shed 0 bases, with 10 bases lying between them. CDR3: CASSLADSFSNQPQHF. The CDR3, as DNA: TGTGCCAGCAGCTTGGCGGACAGCTTTAGCAATCAGCCCCAGCATTTT.

This clonotype turned up a few times. CDR3 in DNA: TGTGCCTGGGATGATCAGGGAGAGAACGAAGCTTTCTTT. It specifies CAWDDQGENEAFF. The chain is built from TRBV30 and TRBJ1-1; possible D gene TRBD1, 5 bases. Germline-derived CDR1 and CDR2 are GTSNPN and SVGIG (reference sequence). With 5 bases removed from V and 8 bases from J, the gap between germline ends came to 18 bases. The CDR3 sequence is 13 residues long. The complete variable domain, with remaining parts taken from reference TRBV30 and TRBJ1-1, reads SQTIHQWPATLVQPVGSPLSLECTVEGTSNPNLYWYRQAAGRGLQLLFYSVGIGQISSEVPQNLSASRPQDRQFILSSKKLLLSDSGFYLCAWDDQGENEAFFGQGTRLTVV.

The gene calls are TRBV19 and TRBJ1-1, with D perhaps matching TRBD1 (5 bases). Trimming took off 7 bases at V and 9 bases at J, with 18 bases between the two ends. Germline V gene data show CDR1 as LNHDA and CDR2 as SQIVND (reference sequence). This CDR3 is 13 amino acids long. CDR3 in DNA: TGTGCCAGTATCCTGGAAGAGGGGCCACAAGCTTTCTTT. It yields the protein CASILEEGPQAFF.

The V and J genes are TRBV18 and TRBJ2-7; D is perhaps TRBD1 (5 bases). Trimming removed 3 bases from V and 3 bases from J, with 18 bases in between. Per germline, CDR1 KGHSH and CDR2 LQKENI. This CDR3 contains 16 residues. The CDR3 bases are TGTGCCAGCTCACCTCAGGGCCCCTCGAACCTCTACGAGCAGTACTTC. Translating it yields CASSPQGPSNLYEQYF.

This clonotype was recorded at least ten times. The chain links TRBV27 to TRBJ2-3, with 7 bases matching TRBD2. The V gene end was trimmed by 1 base and the J gene end by 0 bases; junction bases not matched to a gene: 1. Per germline, CDR1 MNHEY and CDR2 SMNVEV (reference sequence). The length of the CDR3 is 15 residues. CDR3 nucleotide sequence: TGTGCCAGCAGTTTATTTAGCGGGAGCACAGATACGCAGTATTTT. Translating it yields CASSLFSGSTDTQYF.

The CDR3, as DNA: TGTGCCAGCAGTTTATCTCACAGCGGACTATACGAGCAGTACTTC. Its protein is CASSLSHSGLYEQYF. The chain recombines TRBV12-3 or TRBV12-4 with TRBJ2-7; tentatively, D is TRBD2 (6 bases). The V gene lost 2 bases and the J gene lost 4 bases, with 15 bases spanning the gap. This CDR3 region has 15 residues.

This clonotype came up a few times. This chain uses TRBV29-1 with TRBJ2-2; D is unclear. CDR3 length: 13 amino acids. Trimming cost V 4 bases and J 0 bases, with 6 bases left between them. The germline gives CDR1 SQVTM, CDR2 ANQGSEA. CDR3 residues: CSVVASNTGELFF. Here the CDR3 DNA reads TGCAGCGTTGTAGCCTCGAACACCGGGGAGCTGTTTTTT.

This clonotype turned up a few times. This chain connects TRBV4-2 to TRBJ2-3; 9 bases align to TRBD2. The germline CDR1 and CDR2 sequences are LGHNA and YNFKEQ. The CDR3 runs to 16 residues. V lost 6 bases to trimming and J lost 2 bases; unmatched junction nucleotides: 9. The CDR3 sequence: CASRGLAGQITDTQYF. In DNA, the CDR3 is TGTGCCAGCAGAGGTCTAGCGGGGCAAATCACAGATACGCAGTATTTT.

This sequence joins TRBV5-5 and TRBJ2-6; D ambiguous. CDR3 length: 16 amino acids. Trimming stripped 0 bases from V and 1 base from J, with 8 bases between. CDR1 SGHKS and CDR2 YYEKEE come from the germline V gene (reference sequence). The CDR3 DNA reads TGTGCCAGCAGCTTGGAGAGAGCGTCTGGGGCCAACGTCCTGACTTTC. Its translation: CASSLERASGANVLTF. The whole variable domain, remainder taken from reference TRBV5-5 and TRBJ2-6, is DAGVTQSPTHLIKTRGQQVTLRCSPISGHKSVSWYQQVLGQGPQFIFQYYEKEERGRGNFPDRFSARQFPNYSSELNVNALLLGDSALYLCASSLERASGANVLTFGAGSRLTVL.

This clonotype came up a few times. The chain couples TRBV7-8 to TRBJ1-5; the D is unclear. Deletions cut 1 base from V and 3 bases from J, with 13 bases between. The CDR3 has 16 amino acids. CDR1 and CDR2 (germline): SGHVS, FQNEAQ. CDR3 nucleotide sequence: TGTGCCAGCAGCTTAGGGGTGTTCTCCTCCAATCAGCCCCAGCATTTT. This encodes CASSLGVFSSNQPQHF.

The sample holds many counts of this clonotype. In DNA, the CDR3 is TGCGCCAGCAGCCAAGATGGTGTACTGCAAGAGACCCAGTACTTC. This translates into CASSQDGVLQETQYF. The gene calls are TRBV4-3 and TRBJ2-5; D is undetermined. Per germline, CDR1 LGHNA and CDR2 YSLEER. This CDR3 spans 15 amino acids. Trimming cost V 0 bases and J 2 bases, with 10 bases left between them.